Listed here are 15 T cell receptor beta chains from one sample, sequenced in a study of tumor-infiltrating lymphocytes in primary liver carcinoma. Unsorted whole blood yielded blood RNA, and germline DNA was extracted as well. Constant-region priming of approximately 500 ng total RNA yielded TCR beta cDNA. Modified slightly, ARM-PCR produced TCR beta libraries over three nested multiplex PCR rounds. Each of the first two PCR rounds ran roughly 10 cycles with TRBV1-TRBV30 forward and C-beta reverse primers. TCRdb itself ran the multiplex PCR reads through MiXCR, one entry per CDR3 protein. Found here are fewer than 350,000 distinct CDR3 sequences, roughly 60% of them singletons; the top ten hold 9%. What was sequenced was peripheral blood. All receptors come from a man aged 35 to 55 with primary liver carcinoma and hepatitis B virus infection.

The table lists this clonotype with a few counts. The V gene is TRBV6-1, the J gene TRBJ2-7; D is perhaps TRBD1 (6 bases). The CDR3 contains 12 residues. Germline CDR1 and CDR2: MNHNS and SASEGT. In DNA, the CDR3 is TGTGTCGCACAGGGATCGGGCTACGAGCAGTACTTC. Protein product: CVAQGSGYEQYF.

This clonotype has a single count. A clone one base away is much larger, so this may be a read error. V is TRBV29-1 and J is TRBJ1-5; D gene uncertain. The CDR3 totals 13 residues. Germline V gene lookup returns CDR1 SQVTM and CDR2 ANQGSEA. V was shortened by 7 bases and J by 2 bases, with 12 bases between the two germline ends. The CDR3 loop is CSAGATCNQPQHF. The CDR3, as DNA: TGCAGCGCCGGTGCTACGTGCAATCAGCCCCAGCATTTT. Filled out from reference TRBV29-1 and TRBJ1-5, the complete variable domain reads SAVISQKPSRDICQRGTSLTIQCQVDSQVTMMFWYRQQPGQSLTLIATANQGSEATYESGFVIDKFPISRPNLTFSTLTVSNMSPEDSSIYLCSAGATCNQPQHFGDGTRLSIL.

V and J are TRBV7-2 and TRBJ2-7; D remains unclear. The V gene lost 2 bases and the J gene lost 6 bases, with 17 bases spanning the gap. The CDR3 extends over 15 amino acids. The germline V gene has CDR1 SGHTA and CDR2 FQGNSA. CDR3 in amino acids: CASSLSWRTAAEQYF. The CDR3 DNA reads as TGTGCCAGCAGCTTATCTTGGCGGACGGCTGCCGAGCAGTACTTC.

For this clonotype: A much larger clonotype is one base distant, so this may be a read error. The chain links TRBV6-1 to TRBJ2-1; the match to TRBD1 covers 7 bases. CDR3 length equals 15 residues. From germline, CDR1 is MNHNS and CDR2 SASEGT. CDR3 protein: CASILRDSSYDEQFF. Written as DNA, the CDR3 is TGTGCCAGCATCCTCCGGGACAGCTCCTACGATGAGCAGTTCTTC.

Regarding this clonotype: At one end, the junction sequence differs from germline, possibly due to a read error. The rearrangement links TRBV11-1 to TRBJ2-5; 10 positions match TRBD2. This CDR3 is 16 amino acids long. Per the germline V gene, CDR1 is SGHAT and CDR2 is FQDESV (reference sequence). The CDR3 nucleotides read TGTGCCAACAGCTTCACTAGCGGGGCATCTCAAGAGACCCAGTACTTC. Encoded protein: CANSFTSGASQETQYF.

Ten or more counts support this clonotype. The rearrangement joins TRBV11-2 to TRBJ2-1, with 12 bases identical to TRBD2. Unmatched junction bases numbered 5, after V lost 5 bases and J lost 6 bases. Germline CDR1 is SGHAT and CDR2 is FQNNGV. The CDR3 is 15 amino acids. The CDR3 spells CASSPGLAGPNEQFF. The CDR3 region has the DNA TGTGCCAGCAGCCCCGGACTAGCGGGACCCAATGAGCAGTTCTTC.

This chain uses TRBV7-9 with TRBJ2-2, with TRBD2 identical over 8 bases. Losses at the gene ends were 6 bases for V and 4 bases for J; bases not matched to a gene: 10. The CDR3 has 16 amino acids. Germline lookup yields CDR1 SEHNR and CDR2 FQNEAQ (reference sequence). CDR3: CASRPPGLDLTGELFF. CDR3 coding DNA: TGTGCCAGCAGACCCCCGGGACTAGATCTCACCGGGGAGCTGTTTTTT. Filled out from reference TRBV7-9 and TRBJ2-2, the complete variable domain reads DTGVSQNPRHKITKRGQNVTFRCDPISEHNRLYWYRQTLGQGPEFLTYFQNEAQLEKSRLLSDRFSAERPKGSFSTLEIQRTEQGDSAMYLCASRPPGLDLTGELFFGEGSRLTVL.

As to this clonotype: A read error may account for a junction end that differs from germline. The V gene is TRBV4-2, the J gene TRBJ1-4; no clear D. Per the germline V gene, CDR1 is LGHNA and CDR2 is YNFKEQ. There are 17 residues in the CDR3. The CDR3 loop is CASSQDTSITMAEKLLF. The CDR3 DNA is TGTGCCAGCAGTCAAGATACCAGCATAACCATGGCTGAAAAACTGCTTTTT.

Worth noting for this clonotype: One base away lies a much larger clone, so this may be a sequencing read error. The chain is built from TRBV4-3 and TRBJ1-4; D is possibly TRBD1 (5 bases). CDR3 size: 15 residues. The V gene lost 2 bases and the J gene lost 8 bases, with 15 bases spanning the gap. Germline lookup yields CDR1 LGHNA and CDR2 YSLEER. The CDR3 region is CASSQTIGVGEKLFF. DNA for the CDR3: TGCGCCAGCAGCCAAACGATAGGGGTAGGGGAAAAACTGTTTTTT.

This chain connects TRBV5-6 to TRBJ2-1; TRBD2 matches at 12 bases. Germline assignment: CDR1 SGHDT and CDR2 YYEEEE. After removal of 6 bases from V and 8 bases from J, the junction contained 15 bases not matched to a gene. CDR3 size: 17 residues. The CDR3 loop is CASNQILAGGVDDEQFF. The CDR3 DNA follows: TGTGCCAGCAACCAGATCCTAGCGGGAGGGGTAGACGATGAGCAGTTCTTC.

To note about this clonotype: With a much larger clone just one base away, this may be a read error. CDR3 region: CAISGRGRFNEQFF. For the CDR3, the DNA is TGTGCCATCAGTGGACGGGGAAGGTTTAATGAGCAGTTCTTC. V usage is TRBV10-3 and J usage is TRBJ2-1; D perhaps matches TRBD2 (5 bases). Germline V gene lookup returns CDR1 ENHRY and CDR2 SYGVKD. The V and J ends lost 4 bases and 7 bases respectively, with 14 bases between them. The CDR3 runs 14 residues.

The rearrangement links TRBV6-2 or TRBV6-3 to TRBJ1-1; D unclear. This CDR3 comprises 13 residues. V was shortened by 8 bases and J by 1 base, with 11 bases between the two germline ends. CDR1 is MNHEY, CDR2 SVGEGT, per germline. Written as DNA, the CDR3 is TGTGCCAGCTATTCACATTCGAACACTGAAGCTTTCTTT. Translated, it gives CASYSHSNTEAFF.

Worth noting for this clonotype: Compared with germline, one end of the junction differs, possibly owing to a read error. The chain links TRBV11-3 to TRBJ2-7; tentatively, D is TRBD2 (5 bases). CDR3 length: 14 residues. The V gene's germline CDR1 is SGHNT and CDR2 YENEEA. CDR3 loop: CASNLRPGSHGQYF. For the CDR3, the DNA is TGTGCCAGCAACTTAAGACCGGGGTCCCACGGGCAGTACTTC.

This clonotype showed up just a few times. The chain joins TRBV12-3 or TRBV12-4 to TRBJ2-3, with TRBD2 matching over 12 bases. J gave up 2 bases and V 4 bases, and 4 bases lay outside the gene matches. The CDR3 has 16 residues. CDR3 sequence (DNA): TGTGCCAGCAGTTCGAGGACTAGCGGGGTCACAGATACGCAGTATTTT. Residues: CASSSRTSGVTDTQYF.

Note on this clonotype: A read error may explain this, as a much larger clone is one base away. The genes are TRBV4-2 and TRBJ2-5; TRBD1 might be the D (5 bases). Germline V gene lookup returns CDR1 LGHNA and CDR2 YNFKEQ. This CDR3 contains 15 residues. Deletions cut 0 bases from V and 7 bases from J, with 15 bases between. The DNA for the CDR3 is TGTGCCAGCAGCCAAGAAGGACAAGGAAGTGGGACCCAGTACTTC. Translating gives CASSQEGQGSGTQYF.